This is a list of T cell receptor beta chains from one sample in a study of cytomegalovirus exposure and HLA in healthy donors. Profiled with immunoSEQ multiplex PCR; TCRdb holds only in-frame clones, not every one. Of about 180,000 clones detected, 77% appear once; the ten largest clones hold approximately 1.5%. The specimen sequenced was PBMCs. All receptors derive from a man between 18 and 35 years old in good health and CMV-seronegative. The CDR3 runs from the conserved cysteine through the conserved F or W. The D gene is left open where the match is weak. Only some rows state a clone size, as once, few, many or a class for expanded clones.

J gene | V gene | D gene | clone size | CDR3 DNA | CDR3 protein
TRBJ2-7 | TRBV7-9 | . | . | TGTGCCAGCAGTCAGGGCCTTCCCACGACCACCTACGAGCAGTACTTC | CASSQGLPTTTYEQYF
TRBJ1-1 | TRBV6-5 | . | . | TGTGCCAGCAGTTACAGGGAGGGGTTGAACACTGAAGCTTTCTTT | CASSYREGLNTEAFF
TRBJ1-1 | TRBV19 | . | once | TGTGCCAGTAGTATGGGATGGGGGACAAGAGCTTTCTTT | CASSMGWGTRAFF
TRBJ1-1 | TRBV12-5 | . | . | TGTGCTAGTGGTCCGTCAGGATACACTGAAGCTTTCTTT | CASGPSGYTEAFF
TRBJ1-1 | TRBV4-1 | . | few | TGCGCCAGCCGTCTCGGGTTGAGGGAGACTGAAGCTTTCTTT | CASRLGLRETEAFF
TRBJ2-7 | TRBV14 | . | . | TGTGCCAGCAGCCAAGTGGTTGGCAGCTCCTACGAGCAGTACTTC | CASSQVVGSSYEQYF
TRBJ2-7 | TRBV4-3 | TRBD2 | . | TGCGCCAGCAGCCTTACTAGCGGGAGCTACGAGCAGTACTTC | CASSLTSGSYEQYF
TRBJ2-7 | TRBV6-5 | TRBD2 | few | TGTGCCAGCAGTTACCGCGGGACTAGCGTTCCCTACGAGCAGTACTTC | CASSYRGTSVPYEQYF
TRBJ2-7 | TRBV29-1 | . | . | TGCAGCGTCTCAGGGGACTCCTACGAGCAGTACTTC | CSVSGDSYEQYF
TRBJ1-1 | TRBV6-5 | . | few | TGTGCCAGCAGTTACGGTCCAGGGTCTGGAGCTTTCTTT | CASSYGPGSGAFF
TRBJ2-5 | TRBV4-3 | . | . | TGCGCCAGCAGCCAAGATCTGACTAGAAAGGAGACCCAGTACTTC | CASSQDLTRKETQYF
TRBJ1-2 | TRBV9 | . | . | TGTGCCAGCAGCTCGAAGGGGGGGAGAGGCTACACCTTC | CASSSKGGRGYTF
TRBJ1-4 | TRBV4-2 | . | . | TGTGCCAGCAGCCAAGATCCAGGGGACGAGGAAAAACTGTTTTTT | CASSQDPGDEEKLFF
TRBJ2-7 | TRBV11-1 | TRBD1 | few | TGTGCCAGCAACAACATGGCAGGGGGCATCTACGAGCAGTACTTC | CASNNMAGGIYEQYF
TRBJ2-7 | TRBV9 | TRBD1 | . | TGTGCCAGCAGCGCGGGACAGGGGGGGGGCTACGAGCAGTACTTC | CASSAGQGGGYEQYF
TRBJ2-7 | TRBV11-3 | . | . | TGTGCCAGCAGCTTAGGAGGGCAGCGCAACTACGAGCAGTACTTC | CASSLGGQRNYEQYF
TRBJ2-1 | TRBV7-9 | TRBD2 | . | TGTGCCAGCAGCCCTAGCGGGAGGGGCACCTACAATGAGCAGTTCTTC | CASSPSGRGTYNEQFF
TRBJ2-7 | TRBV6-5 | . | . | TGTGCCAGCAGTTACCGCGGGGATCGAGAGCAGTACTTC | CASSYRGDREQYF
TRBJ1-5 | TRBV15 | . | . | TGTGCCACCAGCAGAGGGGGGGGCCCACAGCCCCAGCATTTT | CATSRGGGPQPQHF
TRBJ1-1 | TRBV7-9 | . | . | TGTGCCAGCAGCTTAGGAGCAGGGTTGAACACTGAAGCTTTCTTT | CASSLGAGLNTEAFF
TRBJ2-1 | TRBV27 | . | . | TGTGCCAGCAGTTTTGAGGGGGACAATGAGCAGTTCTTC | CASSFEGDNEQFF
TRBJ1-2 | TRBV25-1 | TRBD1 | . | TGTGCCAGCAGCCCTAACCAGGGGGCTAGCTACACCTTC | CASSPNQGASYTF
TRBJ2-5 | TRBV4-1 | TRBD1 | few | TGCGCCAGCAGCCGGATGACAGGGCGAGCCCAAGAGACCCAGTACTTC | CASSRMTGRAQETQYF
TRBJ1-1 | TRBV7-9 | TRBD1 | . | TGTGCCAGCAGAGAAGGGGGCCTGAACACTGAAGCTTTCTTT | CASREGGLNTEAFF
TRBJ2-5 | TRBV6-5 | . | . | TGTGCCAGCAGTCCCGGTGGGGAGCAAGAGACCCAGTACTTC | CASSPGGEQETQYF
TRBJ1-4 | TRBV30 | TRBD1 | . | TGTGCCTGGAGTGCCCCGAGGGGGCGCCTTGAAAAACTGTTTTTT | CAWSAPRGRLEKLFF
TRBJ2-7 | TRBV5-6 | . | . | TGTGCCAGCACCTTGGGGCAGGCCTACGAGCAGTACTTC | CASTLGQAYEQYF
TRBJ1-4 | TRBV5-6 | . | . | TGTGCCAGCAGCTACGACAGGTATAATGAAAAACTGTTTTTT | CASSYDRYNEKLFF
TRBJ1-2 | TRBV6-6 | TRBD1 | once | TGTGCCAGCAGTCCCAGGGGGAACAGCGCTAACTATGGCTACACCTTC | CASSPRGNSANYGYTF
TRBJ2-7 | TRBV28 | TRBD2 | . | TGTGCCAGTTCTAGGGGGAGGGCTAGCGGGTCCATCTACGAGCAGTACTTC | CASSRGRASGSIYEQYF
TRBJ2-7 | TRBV14 | TRBD1 | . | TGTGCCAGCAGCCGAGGGGGCCTAAGGGACAGGGACTACGAGCAGTACTTC | CASSRGGLRDRDYEQYF
TRBJ1-1 | TRBV7-3 | TRBD1 | . | TGTGCCAGCAGCCAAGACAGGGGCGCTGAAGCTTTCTTT | CASSQDRGAEAFF
TRBJ2-3 | TRBV5-4 | . | . | TGTGCCAGCAGCTTGGGGCTAGCAGGAGATACGCAGTATTTT | CASSLGLAGDTQYF
TRBJ2-3 | TRBV7-3 | . | . | TGTGCCAGCAGCTTAGTCCCCGGGAGACCAGATACGCAGTATTTT | CASSLVPGRPDTQYF
TRBJ2-2 | TRBV19 | . | . | TGTGCCAGTAGTTCCCCGAGAGGGACCGGGGAGCTGTTTTTT | CASSSPRGTGELFF
TRBJ2-1 | TRBV15 | . | . | TGTGCCACCAGCAGTCCCACGTCCCCCAGCGGCAACAATGAGCAGTTCTTC | CATSSPTSPSGNNEQFF
TRBJ2-2 | TRBV30 | . | . | TGTGCCTGGAGTACCTCCCCGACACCTTACACCGGGGAGCTGTTTTTT | CAWSTSPTPYTGELFF
TRBJ2-1 | TRBV4-2 | . | once | TGTGCCAGCAGCCAAGCGGAAGGGGGCTCCTACAATGAGCAGTTCTTC | CASSQAEGGSYNEQFF
TRBJ2-2 | TRBV5-5 | . | . | TGTGCCAGCACCCCGGTCCGGGTTCACACCGGGGAGCTGTTTTTT | CASTPVRVHTGELFF
TRBJ1-1 | TRBV19 | . | . | TGTGCCCATCAGGGCAGGAGGGCGTCTGTGAACACTGAAGCTTTCTTT | CAHQGRRASVNTEAFF
TRBJ2-7 | TRBV5-6 | TRBD2 | few | TGTGCCAGCAGCTTTACCCCACTCTTAGCGGGTCGCTACGAGCAGTACTTC | CASSFTPLLAGRYEQYF
TRBJ1-2 | TRBV18 | . | . | TGTGCCAGCTCACCTTCGGGGGGGCGAGTAGGCTACACCTTC | CASSPSGGRVGYTF
TRBJ1-6 | TRBV5-1 | TRBD1 | . | TGCGCCAGCAGCTTCGCGACAGGGGATAATTCACCCCTCCACTTT | CASSFATGDNSPLHF
TRBJ2-7 | TRBV30 | . | . | TGTGCCTGTGATTCGGGGGACTCCTACGAGCAGTACTTC | CACDSGDSYEQYF
TRBJ2-2 | TRBV27 | . | . | TGTGCCAGCAGTTTGGGGGGGCCCGGGGAGCTGTTTTTT | CASSLGGPGELFF
TRBJ2-3 | TRBV5-4 | . | . | TGTGCCAGCACCTGGACACTGAAGGGGGATACGCAGTATTTT | CASTWTLKGDTQYF
TRBJ2-1 | TRBV19 | TRBD2 | . | TGTGCCAGTAAGAGTGGCGGGAGACAGTACAATGAGCAGTTCTTC | CASKSGGRQYNEQFF
TRBJ2-5 | TRBV6-5 | . | once | TGTGCCAGCAGTTACGCGGGGTTTGGGGAGACCCAGTACTTC | CASSYAGFGETQYF
TRBJ1-5 | TRBV6-6 | TRBD1 | . | TGTGCCACCCGAAACAGGGGATCCAATCAGCCCCAGCATTTT | CATRNRGSNQPQHF
TRBJ2-3 | TRBV5-4 | . | . | TGTGCCAGCAGCTCGCCCATTCATGAGGGCTACGGTACAGATACGCAGTATTTT | CASSSPIHEGYGTDTQYF
TRBJ1-2 | TRBV4-1 | TRBD1 | . | TGCGCCAGCAGCCACTACAGGGGTGAAAGGGCTAACTATGGCTACACCTTC | CASSHYRGERANYGYTF
TRBJ2-3 | TRBV7-9 | . | . | TGTGCCAGCAGCTCCTTAGCGGTAAAAGATACGCAGTATTTT | CASSSLAVKDTQYF
TRBJ2-2 | TRBV7-3 | . | . | TGTGCCAGCAAGCATGGGCGAGAATCCGGGGAGCTGTTTTTT | CASKHGRESGELFF
TRBJ2-5 | TRBV5-5 | TRBD2 | few | TGTGCCAGCAGCTTGGGTAGTAGCGGGGGACAAGAGACCCAGTACTTC | CASSLGSSGGQETQYF
TRBJ2-1 | TRBV6-4 | TRBD2 | . | TGTGCCAGCAGCTCCTCGGGGGGGATCTACAATGAGCAGTTCTTC | CASSSSGGIYNEQFF
TRBJ2-5 | TRBV19 | . | . | TGTGCCAGTAGGAACGGGCCAGCGGGCGAGGGGGAGACCCAGTACTTC | CASRNGPAGEGETQYF